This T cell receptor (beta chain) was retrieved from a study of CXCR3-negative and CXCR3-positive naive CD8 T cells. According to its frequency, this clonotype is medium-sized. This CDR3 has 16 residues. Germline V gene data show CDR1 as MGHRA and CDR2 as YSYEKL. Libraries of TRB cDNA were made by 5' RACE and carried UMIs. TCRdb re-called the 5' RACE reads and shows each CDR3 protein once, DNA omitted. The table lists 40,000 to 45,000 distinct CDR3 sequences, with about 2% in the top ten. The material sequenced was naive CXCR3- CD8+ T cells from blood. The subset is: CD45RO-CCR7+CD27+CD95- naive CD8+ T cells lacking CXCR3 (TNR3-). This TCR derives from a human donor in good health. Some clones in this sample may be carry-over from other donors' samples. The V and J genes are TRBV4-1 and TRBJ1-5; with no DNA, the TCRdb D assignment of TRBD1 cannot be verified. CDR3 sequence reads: CASSQVGQGYSQPQHF.